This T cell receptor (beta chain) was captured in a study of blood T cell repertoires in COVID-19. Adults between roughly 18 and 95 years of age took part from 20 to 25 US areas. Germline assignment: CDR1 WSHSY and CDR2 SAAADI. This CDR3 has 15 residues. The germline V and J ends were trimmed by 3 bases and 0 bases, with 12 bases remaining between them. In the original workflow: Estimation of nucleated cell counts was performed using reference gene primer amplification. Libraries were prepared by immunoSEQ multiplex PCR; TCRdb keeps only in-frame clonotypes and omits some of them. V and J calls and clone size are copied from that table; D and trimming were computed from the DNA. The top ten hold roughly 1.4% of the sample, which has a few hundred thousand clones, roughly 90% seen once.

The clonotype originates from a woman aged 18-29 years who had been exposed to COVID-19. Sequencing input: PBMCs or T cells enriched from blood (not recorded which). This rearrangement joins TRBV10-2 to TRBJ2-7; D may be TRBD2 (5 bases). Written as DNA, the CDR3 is TGCGCCAGCAGTGATGAGGACGGACTCTCCTACGAGCAGTACTTC. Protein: CASSDEDGLSYEQYF.